This TCR beta chain stems from a study of beta chain features in type 1 diabetes. Broader study findings: TCRB CDR3s from Type 1 diabetes patients were moderately but significantly shorter in all four CD4+ subsets. The naive, central memory and Treg TCRB repertoires showed an apparent similarity that was greater among patients than among healthy donors.

The CDR3 loop spans 15 amino acids. CDR1 and CDR2 (germline): SSHAT, FNYEAQ (reference sequence). Sorted populations were all over 95% pure. As concerns this clone: Its specificity is unknown. One end of the junction fails to match germline, which may point to a read error.

The study reverse transcribed the entire isolated RNA, so it sequenced expressed TCRB transcripts. About 3.5 million reads, on average, came from each naive, central memory and regulatory T cell sample. Sequenced by immunoSEQ multiplex PCR; TCRdb stores in-frame clones only, minus some. This sample carries 200,000 to 300,000 clones, 11% to 15% of them seen once, and the ten largest clones take approximately 0.02%. This sequence originates from a man aged 25 to 40 with type 1 diabetes. This chain links TRBV7-7 with TRBJ2-2; unclear D gene. Material for sequencing was naive CD4+ T cells from blood. The CDR3 DNA follows: TGTGCTAGCAGCTTAGTTGTTGGCCCCACCGGGGAGCTGTTTTTT. Protein product: CASSLVVGPTGELFF. Combining the CDR3 with reference TRBV7-7 and TRBJ2-2 gives the whole variable domain GAGVSQSPRYKVTKRGQDVTLRCDPISSHATLYWYQQALGQGPEFLTYFNYEAQPDKSGLPSDRFSAERPEGSISTLTIQRTEQRDSAMYRCASSLVVGPTGELFFGEGSRLTVL.